This TCR beta chain originates from a study of CD8 T cells in ankylosing spondylitis. Findings and caveats of the study: Matched ankylosing spondylitis synovial fluid reportedly showed significant enrichment of disease-linked clones. Reactive arthritis synovial fluid and blood previously showed some of these motif variants. It appeared that ankylosing spondylitis blood was characterized by a TCR beta motif of several highly homologous variants.

Quantitative barcoded 5'-RACE was used to prepare TCR beta libraries. TCRdb recomputed calls from the 5' RACE reads with MiXCR, one row per CDR3 protein. Altogether around 150,000 distinct CDR3 sequences are present, approximately 20% being singletons, with the ten largest covering approximately 7.6%. Trimming removed 6 bases from V and 0 bases from J; junction bases left unmatched: 0. This CDR3 has 14 amino acids. This clonotype was found many times. Its antigen is not identified. The receptor's source is a male donor with ankylosing spondylitis or in good health (not recorded which). Material: blood, either unsorted or a sorted T cell fraction (not recorded which). This chain uses TRBV12-3 or TRBV12-4 with TRBJ2-2; 8 positions match TRBD1. The CDR3 region is CASRQGANTGELFF. DNA of the CDR3: TGTGCCAGCAGACAGGGGGCGAACACCGGGGAGCTGTTTTTT.